This TCR beta chain was recorded in a study of T cells in localized non-small cell lung cancer. Atypia-free lung next to the tumor was sampled at least 2 cm from its margin. This clone ranks as medium-sized. No antigen is known for it. Generated by immunoSEQ multiplex PCR, the TCRdb table keeps only in-frame clones and is missing some. Of about 1,500 clones in the sample, around 25% were seen once. CDR3 size: 14 residues. V was trimmed by 0 bases and J by 2 bases, leaving 7 bases between them. Germline loops: CDR1 MNHGY, CDR2 SAAAGT. Study-wide results and caveats: The highest T cell clonality was in uninvolved adjacent lung, above tumor. Analysis by sequencing included only one tumor region, so heterogeneity remains possible.

This sequence originates from a male donor aged 60 or older with stage II squamous cell lung carcinoma. The genes are TRBV6-8 and TRBJ1-2; a weak D match, TRBD1 (5 bases). The sample was normal lung tissue next to the tumor, taken before any cancer treatment. CDR3: CASSYSHRNYGYTF. The DNA for the CDR3 is TGTGCCAGCAGTTACTCCCACAGGAACTATGGCTACACCTTC.